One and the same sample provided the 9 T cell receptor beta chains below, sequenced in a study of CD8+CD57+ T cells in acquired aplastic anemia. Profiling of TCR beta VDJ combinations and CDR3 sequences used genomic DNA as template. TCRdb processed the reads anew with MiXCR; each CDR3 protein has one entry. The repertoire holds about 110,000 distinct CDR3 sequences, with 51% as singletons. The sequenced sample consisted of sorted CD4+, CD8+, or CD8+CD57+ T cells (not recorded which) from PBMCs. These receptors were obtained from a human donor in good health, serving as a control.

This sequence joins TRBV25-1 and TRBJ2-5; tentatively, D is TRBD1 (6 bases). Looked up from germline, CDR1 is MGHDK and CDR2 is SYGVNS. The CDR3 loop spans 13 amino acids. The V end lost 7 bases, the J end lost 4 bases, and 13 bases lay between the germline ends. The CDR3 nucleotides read TGTGCCAGCACTACAGGGAAAGGAGAGACCCAGTACTTC. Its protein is CASTTGKGETQYF.

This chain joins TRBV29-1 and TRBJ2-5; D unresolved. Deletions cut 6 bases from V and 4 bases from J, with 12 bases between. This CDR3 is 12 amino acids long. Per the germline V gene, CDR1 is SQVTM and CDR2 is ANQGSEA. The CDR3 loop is CSVIESGETQYF. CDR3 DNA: TGCAGCGTCATTGAATCAGGAGAGACCCAGTACTTC.

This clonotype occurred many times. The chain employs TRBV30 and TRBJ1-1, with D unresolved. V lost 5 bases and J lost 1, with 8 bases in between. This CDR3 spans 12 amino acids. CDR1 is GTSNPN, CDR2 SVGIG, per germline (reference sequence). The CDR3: CAWSRTNTEAFF. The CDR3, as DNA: TGTGCCTGGTCCCGGACGAACACTGAAGCTTTCTTT.

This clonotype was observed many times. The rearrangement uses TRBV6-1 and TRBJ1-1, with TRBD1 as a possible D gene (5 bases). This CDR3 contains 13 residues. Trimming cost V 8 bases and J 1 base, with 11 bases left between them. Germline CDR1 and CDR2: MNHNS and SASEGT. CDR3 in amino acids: CASGEGRNTEAFF. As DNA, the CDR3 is TGTGCCAGCGGAGAGGGGCGGAACACTGAAGCTTTCTTT.

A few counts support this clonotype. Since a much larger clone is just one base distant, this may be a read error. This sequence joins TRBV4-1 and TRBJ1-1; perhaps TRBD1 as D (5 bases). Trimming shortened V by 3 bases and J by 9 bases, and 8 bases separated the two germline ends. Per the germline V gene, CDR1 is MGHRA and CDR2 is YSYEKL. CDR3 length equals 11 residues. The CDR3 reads CASSHEGKAFF. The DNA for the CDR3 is TGCGCCAGCAGCCATGAGGGGAAAGCTTTCTTT.

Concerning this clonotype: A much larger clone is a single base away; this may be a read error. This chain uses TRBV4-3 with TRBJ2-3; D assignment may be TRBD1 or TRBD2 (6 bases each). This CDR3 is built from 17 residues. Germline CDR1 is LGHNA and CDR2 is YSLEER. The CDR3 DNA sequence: TGCGCCAGCAGCCAAGAAGTCGGGGCGGGGTTGACAGGTACGCAGTATTTT. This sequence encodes CASSQEVGAGLTGTQYF.

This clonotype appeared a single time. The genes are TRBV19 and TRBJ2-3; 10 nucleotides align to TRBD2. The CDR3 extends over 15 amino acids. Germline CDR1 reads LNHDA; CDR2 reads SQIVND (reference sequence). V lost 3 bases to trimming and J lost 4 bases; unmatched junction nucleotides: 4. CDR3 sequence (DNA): TGTGCCAGTAGTATCCGAGCGGGGGGGCCAGATACGCAGTATTTT. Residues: CASSIRAGGPDTQYF.

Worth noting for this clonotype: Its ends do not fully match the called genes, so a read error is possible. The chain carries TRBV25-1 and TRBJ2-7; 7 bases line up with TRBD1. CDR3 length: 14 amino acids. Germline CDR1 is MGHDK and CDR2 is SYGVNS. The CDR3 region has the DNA TGCGCCAGCAGTGAGACAGGGACGGTCTACGAGCAGTACTTC. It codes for CASSETGTVYEQYF.

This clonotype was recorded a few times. The CDR3 loop is CASSRGAGVTDTQYF. In nucleotides, the CDR3 is TGTGCCAGCAGTAGGGGAGCGGGAGTCACAGATACGCAGTATTTT. The chain carries TRBV6-1 and TRBJ2-3; 8 nucleotides agree with TRBD2. This CDR3 region has 15 residues. With V trimmed by 5 bases and J by 2 bases, 6 bases remained unmatched. The V gene's germline CDR1 is MNHNS and CDR2 SASEGT.